This T cell receptor (beta chain) was identified in a study of vaccination and CD4 T cells after COVID-19. Study context: In the convalescent cohort, there were six males and four females, two of them Hispanic. Either a CEFX pool, an HIV-1 Nef pool, or no peptide was added to control cultures.

On this clonotype itself: Its matching antigen is unknown.

Oncomine TCR Beta short-read sequencing was applied to DNA from cultured CD4+ T cells. Someone extracted genomic DNA from cultured CD4+ T cells. TCRdb recomputed calls from the PCR reads with MiXCR, one row per CDR3 protein. Here the sample spans roughly 18,000 distinct CDR3 sequences, around 60% being singletons. This CDR3 contains 16 residues. CDR1 LNHDA and CDR2 SQIVND come from the germline V gene (reference sequence). V gave up 8 bases and J gave up 6 bases, with 20 bases separating them. Treatment here: roughly 10-day PBMC culture with coronavirus spike peptide pools or control peptides (ViraFEST assay). Following expansion of antigen-specific T cells with peptide pools, ViraFEST then sequenced TCRs.

Sequencing was done on a sample of CD4+ T cells from blood, cultured in vitro. This receptor was taken from a human donor who had recovered from COVID-19. This chain links TRBV19 with TRBJ1-6; D not certain. The CDR3 loop is CASLGVGGLVNSPLHF. CDR3 coding DNA: TGTGCCAGTCTGGGCGTGGGCGGCTTAGTTAATTCACCCCTCCACTTT. The whole variable domain, remainder taken from reference TRBV19 and TRBJ1-6, is DGGITQSPKYLFRKEGQNVTLSCEQNLNHDAMYWYRQDPGQGLRLIYYSQIVNDFQKGDIAEGYSVSREKKESFPLTVTSAQKNPTAFYLCASLGVGGLVNSPLHFGNGTRLTVT.